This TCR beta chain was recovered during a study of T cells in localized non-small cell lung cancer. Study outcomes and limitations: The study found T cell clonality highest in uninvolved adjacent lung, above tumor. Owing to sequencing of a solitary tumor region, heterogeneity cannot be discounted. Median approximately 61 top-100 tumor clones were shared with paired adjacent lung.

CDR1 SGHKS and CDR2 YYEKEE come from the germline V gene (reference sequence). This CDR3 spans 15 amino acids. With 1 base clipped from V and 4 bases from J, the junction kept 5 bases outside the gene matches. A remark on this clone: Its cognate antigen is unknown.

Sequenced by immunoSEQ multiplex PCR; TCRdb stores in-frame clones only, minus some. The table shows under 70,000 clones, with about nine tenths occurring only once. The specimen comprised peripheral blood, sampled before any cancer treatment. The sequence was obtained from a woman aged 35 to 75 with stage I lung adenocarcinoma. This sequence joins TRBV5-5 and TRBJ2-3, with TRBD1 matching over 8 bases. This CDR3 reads CASSLQGARSDTQYF. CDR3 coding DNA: TGTGCCAGCAGCTTGCAGGGGGCGCGGTCAGATACGCAGTATTTT.